This T cell receptor beta chain was found in a study of T-cell memory formation after mild COVID-19. Study-wide results and caveats: Clones contracting day 15 to 85 were balanced CD4/CD8; later expanders leaned CD4+.

Regarding this clonotype: Its antigen remains unidentified.

TCRdb re-called the 5' RACE reads with MiXCR, one entry per CDR3 protein. Of about 140,000 distinct CDR3 sequences detected, roughly 13% appear once; the ten largest clones hold 25% to 30%. V trimming: 3 bases; J trimming: 3 bases; junction bases outside the gene matches: 4. This CDR3 is 14 amino acids long. Germline CDR1 reads ENHRY; CDR2 reads SYGVKD. The chain couples TRBV10-3 to TRBJ2-7, with 8 bases matching TRBD1. Sequencing input: PBMCs or a T cell subset sorted from them (not recorded which). The TCR originated in an adult woman who had mild COVID-19 (a few samples of this study predate the infection). Cell type and time point are not known. Written as DNA, the CDR3 is TGTGCCATCAGTGACGAGGACAGGGTCTACGAGCAGTACTTC. Translation gives CAISDEDRVYEQYF.